This passage covers 15 T cell receptor beta chains from one sample sequenced in a study of blood T cell repertoires in COVID-19. Libraries were prepared by immunoSEQ multiplex PCR; TCRdb keeps only in-frame clonotypes and omits some of them. The table records just over 300,000 clones, 87% of them present only once. The sample comprised PBMCs or T cells enriched from blood (not recorded which). The receptors shown here come from a woman aged 18-29 years who had recovered from COVID-19.

This clone was seen only a few times. The chain carries TRBV5-5 and TRBJ1-5; D is uncertain. Trimming removed 1 base at V and 6 bases at J, with 11 bases between. CDR1 SGHKS and CDR2 YYEKEE come from the germline V gene (reference sequence). The CDR3 covers 14 residues. CDR3 residues: CASSLYEGSQPQHF. The CDR3 coding sequence is TGTGCCAGCAGCTTGTATGAGGGTTCTCAGCCCCAGCATTTT.

This chain connects TRBV6-5 to TRBJ2-2; perhaps TRBD1 as D (5 bases). Trimming took 4 bases from V and 0 from J, leaving 6 bases between them. This CDR3 is 14 amino acids long. CDR1 MNHEY and CDR2 SVGAGI come from the germline V gene. CDR3 coding DNA: TGTGCCAGCAGTTTGGGGCCGAACACCGGGGAGCTGTTTTTT. Amino acid sequence: CASSLGPNTGELFF.

The genes are TRBV5-4 and TRBJ1-4, with 8 positions matching TRBD1. The CDR3 runs 12 residues. The germline V gene has CDR1 SGHNT and CDR2 YYREEE (reference sequence). The V gene end was trimmed by 4 bases and the J gene end by 10 bases; junction bases not matched to a gene: 3. The CDR3 protein is CASSHGTGKLFF. CDR3 sequence (DNA): TGTGCCAGCAGCCACGGGACAGGAAAACTGTTTTTT.

This sequence joins TRBV2 and TRBJ2-2; D call uncertain. Germline CDR1 reads SNHLY; CDR2 reads FYNNEI. The CDR3 loop spans 14 amino acids. Trimming left V 7 bases short and J 1 base short, with 10 bases between. The CDR3 loop is CASKGGLNTGELFF. The DNA for the CDR3 is TGTGCCAGCAAAGGTGGGCTGAACACCGGGGAGCTGTTTTTT.

The genes are TRBV9 and TRBJ1-1, with D hard to call. Germline V gene lookup returns CDR1 SGDLS and CDR2 YYNGEE. The CDR3 totals 14 residues. Trimming removed 4 bases from V and 5 bases from J, with 15 bases in between. CDR3 coding DNA: TGTGCCAGCAGCCCCCAAGGGAGGGTAACTGAAGCTTTCTTT. This translates into CASSPQGRVTEAFF. The whole variable domain, remainder taken from reference TRBV9 and TRBJ1-1, is DSGVTQTPKHLITATGQRVTLRCSPRSGDLSVYWYQQSLDQGLQFLIQYYNGEERAKGNILERFSAQQFPDLHSELNLSSLELGDSALYFCASSPQGRVTEAFFGQGTRLTVV.

V gene TRBV2 combines with J gene TRBJ2-5, with 8 nucleotides matching TRBD1. The germline V gene has CDR1 SNHLY and CDR2 FYNNEI. CDR3 length: 13 amino acids. Trimming at V came to 7 bases and at J to 4 bases, leaving 5 bases not matched to a gene. CDR3 sequence: CASILQGGETQYF. In nucleotides, the CDR3 is TGTGCCAGCATCCTACAGGGGGGAGAGACCCAGTACTTC.

V is TRBV7-2 and J is TRBJ2-7; TRBD2 matches 10 bases. The V gene's germline CDR1 is SGHTA and CDR2 FQGNSA. The CDR3 covers 15 residues. The junction had 5 bases not matched to a gene; V was cut back by 4 bases and J by 2 bases. The chain's CDR3 is CASSWSSGGAYEQYF. The CDR3 DNA reads as TGTGCCAGCAGCTGGTCGAGCGGGGGGGCCTACGAGCAGTACTTC.

With regard to this clone: An end of the junction does not agree with germline; a read error may underlie this. The chain recombines TRBV5-1 with TRBJ2-2; tentative D call: TRBD1 (6 bases). Looked up from germline, CDR1 is SGHRS and CDR2 is YFSETQ. This CDR3 comprises 15 residues. The CDR3 nucleotides read TGCGCCAGCAGGTTGGGACAACAGAACACCGGGGAGCTGTTTTTT. Residues: CASRLGQQNTGELFF. Full variable domain (remainder filled in from reference TRBV5-1 and TRBJ2-2): KAGVTQTPRYLIKTRGQQVTLSCSPISGHRSVSWYQQTPGQGLQFLFEYFSETQRNKGNFPGRFSGRQFSNSRSEMNVSTLELGDSALYLCASRLGQQNTGELFFGEGSRLTVL.

The chain is built from TRBV5-1 and TRBJ1-1; TRBD1 matches at 9 bases. Germline-derived CDR1 and CDR2 are SGHRS and YFSETQ. There are 16 residues in the CDR3. Trimming removed 4 bases from V and 0 bases from J; junction bases left unmatched: 7. The CDR3 DNA sequence: TGCGCCAGCAGCGCCGGGACAGGGCTTTTGAACACTGAAGCTTTCTTT. Translating it yields CASSAGTGLLNTEAFF.

The sample holds a few counts of this clone. The chain combines TRBV29-1 with TRBJ2-2; 9 bases are shared with TRBD1. Germline assignment: CDR1 SQVTM and CDR2 ANQGSEA. J lost 7 bases, V lost 4 bases, and 4 bases had no gene match. This CDR3 is 13 amino acids long. The CDR3 spells CSVVTGGDGELFF. In nucleotides, the CDR3 is TGCAGCGTTGTTACAGGGGGCGACGGGGAGCTGTTTTTT.

The chain has TRBV7-9 and TRBJ2-7, with D maybe TRBD2 (5 bases). CDR3 size: 12 residues. V was shortened by 5 bases and J by 3 bases, with 8 bases between the two germline ends. CDR1 is SEHNR and CDR2 is FQNEAQ in the germline V gene (reference sequence). CDR3 in amino acids: CASSQTNYEQYF. The CDR3 DNA is TGTGCCAGCAGCCAGACTAACTACGAGCAGTACTTC.

This chain uses TRBV4-3 with TRBJ1-2; 7 bases agree with TRBD1. The CDR3 has 14 residues. Trimming at V came to 8 bases and at J to 0 bases, leaving 6 bases not matched to a gene. CDR1 and CDR2 from the germline V gene are LGHNA and YSLEER. CDR3 region: CASGNRGANYGYTF. For the CDR3, the DNA is TGCGCCAGCGGGAACAGGGGAGCTAACTATGGCTACACCTTC.

V usage is TRBV3-1 (or the pseudogene TRBV3-2) and J usage is TRBJ1-5; 8 bases line up with TRBD1. Losses at the gene ends were 7 bases for V and 8 bases for J; bases not matched to a gene: 16. The CDR3 is 16 residues long. Germline-derived CDR1 and CDR2 are LGHDT and YNNKEL (reference sequence). The DNA of the CDR3 is TGTGCCAGCATCAACAATAAGACAGGGGAGGAGAAGCCCCAGCATTTT. It translates to CASINNKTGEEKPQHF.

There are a few counts of this clone. The CDR3 reads CASSSGGGSYGYTF. CDR3 coding DNA: TGTGCCAGCAGCTCCGGTGGGGGGAGCTATGGCTACACCTTC. The gene calls are TRBV9 and TRBJ1-2; tentative D call: TRBD1 (5 bases). Trimming took off 4 bases at V and 4 bases at J, with 14 bases between the two ends. CDR3 length: 14 residues. Germline lookup yields CDR1 SGDLS and CDR2 YYNGEE.

The V and J genes are TRBV4-3 and TRBJ1-4; TRBD1 might be the D (5 bases). The V and J ends lost 0 bases and 1 base respectively, with 9 bases between them. CDR3 length: 16 amino acids. Germline lookup yields CDR1 LGHNA and CDR2 YSLEER. The CDR3: CASSQDGQGTNEKLFF. DNA for the CDR3: TGCGCCAGCAGCCAAGATGGGCAGGGAACTAATGAAAAACTGTTTTTT.